The entry below gives a single TCR beta chain sequence along with its context. Trimming cost V 1 base and J 0 bases; bases outside gene matches: 5. CDR3 length equals 17 residues. CDR1 is SGHVS, CDR2 FQNEAQ, per germline. Constant-region reverse primers amplified full-length variable regions, followed by semi-nested Nested Universal Primer A PCR. TCRdb processed the 5' RACE reads anew with MiXCR; each CDR3 protein has one entry. This repertoire shows 5,000 or so distinct CDR3 sequences, just over 70% found once; its top ten account for roughly 3.2%. The chain couples TRBV7-8 to TRBJ2-3, with TRBD2 identical over 9 bases. The TCR originated in a female donor with breast cancer. Sequencing was carried out using naive CD4+ T cells sorted from blood. Subset described: naive CD4+ T cells, CD4+CD45RA+CD25-. The CDR3 loop reads CASSLVGLAGSTDTQYF. The CDR3 bases are TGTGCCAGCAGCTTAGTGGGCCTAGCGGGGAGCACAGATACGCAGTATTTT.